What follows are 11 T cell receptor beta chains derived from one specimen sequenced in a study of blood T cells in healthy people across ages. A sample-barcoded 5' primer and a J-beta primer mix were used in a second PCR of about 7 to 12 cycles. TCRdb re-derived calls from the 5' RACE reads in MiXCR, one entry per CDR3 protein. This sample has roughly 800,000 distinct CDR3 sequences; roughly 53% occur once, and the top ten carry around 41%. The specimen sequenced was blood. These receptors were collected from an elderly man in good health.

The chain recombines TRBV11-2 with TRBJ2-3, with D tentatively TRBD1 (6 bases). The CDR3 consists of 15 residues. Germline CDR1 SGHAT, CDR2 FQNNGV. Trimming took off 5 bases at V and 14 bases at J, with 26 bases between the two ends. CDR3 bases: TGTGCCAGCAGCCCCATAAGCTGGGGGCACAGATACGCGTATTTT. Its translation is CASSPISWGHRYAYF.

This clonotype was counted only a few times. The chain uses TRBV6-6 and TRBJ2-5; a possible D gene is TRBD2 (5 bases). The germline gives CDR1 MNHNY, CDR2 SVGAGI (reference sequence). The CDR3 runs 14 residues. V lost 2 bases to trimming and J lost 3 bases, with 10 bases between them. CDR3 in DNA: TGTGCCAGCAGTTACGGTGGAGGTAAAGAGACCCAGTACTTC. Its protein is CASSYGGGKETQYF.

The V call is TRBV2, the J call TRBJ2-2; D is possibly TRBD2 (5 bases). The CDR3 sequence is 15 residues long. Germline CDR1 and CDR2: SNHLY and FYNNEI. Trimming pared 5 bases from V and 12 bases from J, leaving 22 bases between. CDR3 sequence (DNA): TGTGCCAGCAGTTCAGCCAGTGTAGCACCGGGGAAGCTGTTTTTT. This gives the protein CASSSASVAPGKLFF.

The chain's CDR3 is CASGPGGSKHRYAYF. The CDR3 nucleotides read TGTGCTAGTGGTCCCGGGGGTTCAAAGCACAGATACGCGTATTTT. This chain connects TRBV12-5 to TRBJ2-3; tentatively, D is TRBD2 (6 bases). V was clipped by 5 bases and J by 14 bases, with 26 bases between them. The CDR3 length is 15 residues. The germline V gene encodes CDR1 LGHNT and CDR2 FRNRAP.

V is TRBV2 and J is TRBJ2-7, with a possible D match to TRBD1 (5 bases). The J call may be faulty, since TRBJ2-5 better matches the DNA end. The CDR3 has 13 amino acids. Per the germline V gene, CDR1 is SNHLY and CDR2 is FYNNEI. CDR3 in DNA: TGTGCCAGCAGTGAAAGGACATACGAGACCCAGTACTTC. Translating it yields CASSERTYETQYF.

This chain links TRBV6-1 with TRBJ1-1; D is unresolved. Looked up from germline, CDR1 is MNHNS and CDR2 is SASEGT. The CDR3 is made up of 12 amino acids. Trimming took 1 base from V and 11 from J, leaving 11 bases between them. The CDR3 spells CASSEDISTAFF. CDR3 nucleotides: TGTGCCAGCAGTGAAGATATCAGCACGGCTTTCTTT.

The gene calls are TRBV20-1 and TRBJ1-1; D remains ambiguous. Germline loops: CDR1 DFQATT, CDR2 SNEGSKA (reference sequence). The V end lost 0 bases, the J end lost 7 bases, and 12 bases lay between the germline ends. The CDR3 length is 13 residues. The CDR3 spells CSARDRSGIEAFF. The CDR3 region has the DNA TGCAGTGCTAGAGATCGGTCGGGGATTGAAGCTTTCTTT.

The CDR3 nucleotides read TGCGCCAGCAGTGAGGGAGGGGGAGACATTCAGTACTTC. This encodes CASSEGGGDIQYF. The chain has TRBV10-1 and TRBJ2-7; D may be TRBD1 or TRBD2 (6 bases each). The end of the DNA fits TRBJ2-4 better, so the J call may be wrong. Germline CDR1 WNHNN, CDR2 SYGVQD (reference sequence). This CDR3 is 13 amino acids long.

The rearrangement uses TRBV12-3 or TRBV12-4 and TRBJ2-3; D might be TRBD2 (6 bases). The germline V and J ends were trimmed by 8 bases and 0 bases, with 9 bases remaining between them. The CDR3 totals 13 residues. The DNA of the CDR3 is TGTGCCAGCGGGAGGCTAAGCACAGATACGCAGTATTTT. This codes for CASGRLSTDTQYF.

CDR3 region: CSARWQVPPYEQYF. The CDR3 DNA follows: TGCAGTGCTAGGTGGCAGGTTCCGCCCTACGAGCAGTACTTC. The chain employs TRBV20-1 and TRBJ2-7, with D uncertain. This CDR3 contains 14 residues. The germline V gene has CDR1 DFQATT and CDR2 SNEGSKA (reference sequence). V lost 3 bases to trimming and J lost 2 bases, with 14 bases between them.

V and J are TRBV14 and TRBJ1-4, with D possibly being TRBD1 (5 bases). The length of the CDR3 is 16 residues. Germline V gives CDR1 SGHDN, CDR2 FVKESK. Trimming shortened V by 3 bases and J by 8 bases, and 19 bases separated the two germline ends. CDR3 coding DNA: TGTGCCAGCAGCCACGCCGGGACCCTGGCGAGGGAAAAACTGTTTTTT. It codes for CASSHAGTLAREKLFF.